This T cell receptor (beta chain) appears in the sequencing data of a study of response to subunit inactivated influenza vaccine. TCRdb reprocessed the RT-PCR reads with MiXCR, giving one entry per CDR3 protein. The table shows about 540,000 distinct CDR3 sequences, with approximately 24% occurring only once. The CDR3 extends over 17 amino acids. V was trimmed by 5 bases and J by 4 bases, leaving 23 bases between them. In germline, CDR1 is LGHNA, CDR2 YNFKEQ. This clonotype was seen only a few times. The same data also contributed to another study, on T cells expressing NK-cell markers. From that study: 5'RACE template switching with UMIs generated TCR beta cDNA. Underlying the TCR beta repertoires were sorted CD3+CD56+NKG2C+, CD3+CD56+NKG2C- and CD3+CD56-NKG2C+ T cells.

This sample comprised CD4+ T cells sorted from PBMCs, obtained 11 to 12 days after vaccination. The chain employs TRBV4-2 and TRBJ1-1, with D maybe TRBD1 (5 bases). This TCR derives from a man aged 45-65 years who received an inactivated influenza vaccine. CDR3 in DNA: TGTGCCAGCAGCGAAGGAAGAAGGGGACGGAGTGCCACTGAAGCTTTCTTT. It encodes CASSEGRRGRSATEAFF.